One and the same sample provided the 25 T cell receptor beta chains below, sequenced in a study of T cell responses to AZD1222 COVID-19 vaccine. Produced via immunoSEQ multiplex PCR; TCRdb's table is partial and in-frame only. This table has around 130,000 clones, around 94% appearing once. The specimen comprised peripheral blood, sampled on day 0 of AZD1222 vaccination. The origin of the receptors is an adult in good health.

The genes are TRBV10-2 and TRBJ1-2; D may be TRBD1 (5 bases). V shed 4 bases and J shed 8 bases, with 14 bases lying between them. This CDR3 comprises 13 residues. CDR1 WSHSY and CDR2 SAAADI come from the germline V gene. Written as DNA, the CDR3 is TGCGCCAGCAGTGTTTCGGGACTAGGCGGCTACACCTTC. Translated, it gives CASSVSGLGGYTF.

The chain combines TRBV29-1 with TRBJ2-5, with D possibly TRBD2 on 6 matching bases. The CDR3 sequence is 11 residues long. V lost 8 bases and J lost 3, with 10 bases in between. The germline CDR1 and CDR2 sequences are SQVTM and ANQGSEA. In DNA form, the CDR3 reads TGCAGCACGAAGCGGGAAGAGACCCAGTACTTC. Translating it yields CSTKREETQYF.

The rearrangement uses TRBV18 and TRBJ1-2; TRBD1 matches 8 bases. The CDR3 runs 13 residues. The ends lost 2 bases at V and 8 bases at J; junction bases unmatched: 4. Germline CDR1 reads KGHSH; CDR2 reads LQKENI. This CDR3 reads CASSPYQGAGYTF. The CDR3 region has the DNA TGTGCCAGCTCACCATACCAGGGGGCAGGCTACACCTTC.

The chain employs TRBV30 and TRBJ1-6; 8 bases are a match to TRBD1. CDR1 and CDR2 (germline): GTSNPN, SVGIG (reference sequence). V was clipped by 5 bases and J by 11 bases; unmatched bases: 8. The CDR3 consists of 13 residues. The CDR3 loop reads CAWERTGRTPLHF. CDR3 nucleotide sequence: TGTGCCTGGGAAAGGACAGGGAGGACACCCCTCCACTTT.

This chain uses TRBV18 with TRBJ2-1, with 7 bases identical to TRBD2. CDR1 is KGHSH, CDR2 LQKENI, per germline. The CDR3 consists of 13 residues. V trimming: 3 bases; J trimming: 15 bases; junction bases outside the gene matches: 11. This CDR3 reads CASSPTGTTAPFF. The CDR3 DNA sequence: TGTGCCAGCTCACCCACCGGGACTACGGCCCCGTTCTTC.

V and J are TRBV28 and TRBJ2-5; 12 bases fit TRBD2. The CDR3 has 18 amino acids. The trim removed 1 base at V and 4 bases at J, leaving 10 bases unmatched. Germline values: CDR1 MDHEN, CDR2 SYDVKM. CDR3 loop: CASSLFALTSGSVETQYF. CDR3 bases: TGTGCCAGCAGTTTATTCGCACTGACTAGCGGGAGTGTAGAGACCCAGTACTTC.

The V call is TRBV19, the J call TRBJ2-7; no clear D. V lost 5 bases to trimming and J lost 3 bases, with 5 bases between them. Germline loops: CDR1 LNHDA, CDR2 SQIVND (reference sequence). This CDR3 is built from 11 residues. The CDR3 nucleotides read TGTGCCAGTAGTTATGGCTACGAGCAGTACTTC. Protein sequence: CASSYGYEQYF.

The chain is built from TRBV18 and TRBJ2-7; tentative D call: TRBD1 (6 bases). CDR1 is KGHSH, CDR2 LQKENI, per germline. Trimming removed 4 bases from V and 4 bases from J, with 11 bases in between. This CDR3 is built from 13 residues. The CDR3 DNA reads TGTGCCAGCTCACGTGGACAGCCTTACGAGCAGTACTTC. Its protein product is CASSRGQPYEQYF.

Only one count was recorded for this clone. V gene TRBV7-2 combines with J gene TRBJ1-3, with unresolved D. From germline, CDR1 is SGHTA and CDR2 FQGNSA. V lost 2 bases and J lost 0, with 5 bases in between. CDR3 size: 14 residues. The CDR3, as DNA: TGTGCCAGCAGCTTATCAGTCTCTGGAAACACCATATATTTT. This translates into CASSLSVSGNTIYF.

The chain joins TRBV13 to TRBJ2-7; 7 bases match TRBD2. This CDR3 region has 15 residues. Germline CDR1 reads PRHDT; CDR2 reads FYEKMQ (reference sequence). The junction had 9 bases not matched to a gene; V was cut back by 5 bases and J by 2 bases. CDR3 coding DNA: TGTGCCAGCAGCCTACGGACTAGTGTAACCTACGAGCAGTACTTC. Its translation: CASSLRTSVTYEQYF.

The chain employs TRBV18 and TRBJ2-1, with a tentative D call TRBD2 (5 bases). The ends were cut back, 1 base at V and 1 base at J, with 11 bases in the middle. Germline V gene lookup returns CDR1 KGHSH and CDR2 LQKENI. The CDR3 runs to 16 residues. The chain's CDR3 is CASSPLGGPSYNEQFF. CDR3 nucleotide sequence: TGTGCCAGCTCACCACTCGGAGGCCCTTCCTACAATGAGCAGTTCTTC.

V is TRBV6-1 and J is TRBJ2-7, with 11 bases aligning to TRBD2. The V gene end was trimmed by 0 bases and the J gene end by 7 bases; junction bases not matched to a gene: 14. CDR1 and CDR2 from the germline V gene are MNHNS and SASEGT. There are 18 residues in the CDR3. CDR3 coding DNA: TGTGCCAGCAGTGAAGCTAGGGCGACTAGCGGGAAATTAAATGAGCAGTACTTC. It encodes CASSEARATSGKLNEQYF.

The chain combines TRBV5-5 with TRBJ1-6; D is unresolved. Germline V CDR1 and CDR2: SGHKS, YYEKEE (reference sequence). This CDR3 spans 15 amino acids. With 4 bases removed from V and 6 bases from J, the gap between germline ends came to 14 bases. The CDR3 loop is CASSPRETANSPLHF. CDR3 nucleotides: TGTGCCAGCAGCCCACGAGAGACGGCTAATTCACCCCTCCACTTT.

As DNA, the CDR3 is TGTGCCAGCAGCGAGGGGACAGACTTTTATGGCTACACCTTC. Translation: CASSEGTDFYGYTF. The chain links TRBV9 to TRBJ1-2, with 7 bases lining up with TRBD1. Germline CDR1 and CDR2: SGDLS and YYNGEE. The V segment lost 3 bases and the J segment 5 bases; nucleotides outside the gene matches: 7. This CDR3 is built from 14 residues.

Only one count was recorded for this clone. The gene calls are TRBV2 and TRBJ2-2, with D perhaps TRBD1 (6 bases). This CDR3 region has 13 residues. Deletions cut 6 bases from V and 4 bases from J, with 9 bases between. Looked up from germline, CDR1 is SNHLY and CDR2 is FYNNEI. The CDR3 DNA reads as TGTGCCAGCAGCGGGACAACCACCGGGGAGCTGTTTTTT. Encoded protein: CASSGTTTGELFF.

V is TRBV18 and J is TRBJ1-4, with 9 bases matching TRBD1. Germline-derived CDR1 and CDR2 are KGHSH and LQKENI. This CDR3 has 17 residues. V trimming: 4 bases; J trimming: 0 bases; junction bases outside the gene matches: 6. DNA of the CDR3: TGTGCCAGCTCACTGGACAGGGGTGTAACAACTAATGAAAAACTGTTTTTT. As protein: CASSLDRGVTTNEKLFF.

This chain connects TRBV21-1 to TRBJ2-5; the listed D gene, TRBD2, was not tested against the DNA. TRBV21-1 is termed a pseudogene. The CDR3 runs 16 residues. In DNA form, the CDR3 reads TGTGCCAGCCCTACCAGTCCGGGGACTTACCAAGAGACCCAGTACTTC. The encoded protein is CASPTSPGTYQETQYF.

This clone came up once. The genes are TRBV2 and TRBJ1-4; a possible D gene is TRBD1 (6 bases). CDR3 size: 13 residues. CDR1 is SNHLY and CDR2 is FYNNEI in the germline V gene. V lost 7 bases, J lost 7 bases, and 13 bases lay in between. CDR3 in amino acids: CASISGVGEKLFF. CDR3 nucleotides: TGTGCCAGCATATCAGGGGTCGGTGAAAAACTGTTTTTT.

The V call is TRBV6-5, the J call TRBJ1-6; TRBD1 aligns across 8 bases. The junction had 5 bases not matched to a gene; V was cut back by 4 bases and J by 6 bases. This CDR3 is 15 amino acids long. Looked up from germline, CDR1 is MNHEY and CDR2 is SVGAGI. In DNA, the CDR3 is TGTGCCAGCAGTTTGGGACAGGTTGTTAATTCACCCCTCCACTTT. Residues: CASSLGQVVNSPLHF.

This sequence joins TRBV7-2 and TRBJ2-5; the D gene is possibly TRBD1 (6 bases). Germline V gene sequence: CDR1 SGHTA, CDR2 FQGNSA. This CDR3 is 14 amino acids long. Trimming shortened V by 5 bases and J by 4 bases, and 14 bases separated the two germline ends. Here the CDR3 reads CASSPGQIRETQYF. The CDR3 nucleotides read TGTGCCAGCAGCCCCGGACAGATACGAGAGACCCAGTACTTC.

The gene calls are TRBV7-9 and TRBJ1-1, with 8 bases fitting TRBD1. CDR1 is SEHNR, CDR2 FQNEAQ, per germline (reference sequence). This CDR3 contains 15 residues. V was clipped by 4 bases and J by 4 bases; unmatched bases: 8. The CDR3 reads CASSSQGAGSTEAFF. Written as DNA, the CDR3 is TGTGCCAGCAGCTCCCAGGGGGCCGGGAGCACTGAAGCTTTCTTT.

CDR3 nucleotide sequence: TGTGCCAGCAGCTTGGGACGGGGAGCTGGAAACACCATATATTTT. This encodes CASSLGRGAGNTIYF. The chain employs TRBV5-4 and TRBJ1-3; D call uncertain. Trimming removed 0 bases at V and 2 bases at J, with 9 bases between. In germline, CDR1 is SGHNT, CDR2 YYREEE (reference sequence). The CDR3 spans 15 residues.

J is TRBJ2-7 and V is TRBV4-1, with D possibly being TRBD1 or TRBD2 (5 bases each). Germline V gene sequence: CDR1 MGHRA, CDR2 YSYEKL. Trimming removed 1 base at V and 6 bases at J, with 13 bases between. This CDR3 is 14 amino acids long. The CDR3 bases are TGCGCCAGCAGCCAAGGTGGCAGGGACCTCGAGCAGTACTTC. Residues: CASSQGGRDLEQYF.

The chain uses TRBV5-1 and TRBJ1-1; no clear D. V lost 0 bases, J lost 5 bases, and 8 bases lay in between. The CDR3 has 13 residues. Per the germline V gene, CDR1 is SGHRS and CDR2 is YFSETQ. The CDR3 region has the DNA TGCGCCAGCAGCTTGGCACAGCCGACTGAAGCTTTCTTT. Residues: CASSLAQPTEAFF. The entire variable domain, with the rest obtained from reference TRBV5-1 and TRBJ1-1, is as follows: KAGVTQTPRYLIKTRGQQVTLSCSPISGHRSVSWYQQTPGQGLQFLFEYFSETQRNKGNFPGRFSGRQFSNSRSEMNVSTLELGDSALYLCASSLAQPTEAFFGQGTRLTVV.

The chain employs TRBV28 and TRBJ1-2; 9 nucleotides agree with TRBD1. J gave up 3 bases and V 6 bases, and 11 bases lay outside the gene matches. The CDR3 totals 16 residues. Germline CDR1 reads MDHEN; CDR2 reads SYDVKM. DNA of the CDR3: TGTGCCAGCAGCCACGGGACAGGGAATAAGCACTATGGCTACACCTTC. This translates into CASSHGTGNKHYGYTF.